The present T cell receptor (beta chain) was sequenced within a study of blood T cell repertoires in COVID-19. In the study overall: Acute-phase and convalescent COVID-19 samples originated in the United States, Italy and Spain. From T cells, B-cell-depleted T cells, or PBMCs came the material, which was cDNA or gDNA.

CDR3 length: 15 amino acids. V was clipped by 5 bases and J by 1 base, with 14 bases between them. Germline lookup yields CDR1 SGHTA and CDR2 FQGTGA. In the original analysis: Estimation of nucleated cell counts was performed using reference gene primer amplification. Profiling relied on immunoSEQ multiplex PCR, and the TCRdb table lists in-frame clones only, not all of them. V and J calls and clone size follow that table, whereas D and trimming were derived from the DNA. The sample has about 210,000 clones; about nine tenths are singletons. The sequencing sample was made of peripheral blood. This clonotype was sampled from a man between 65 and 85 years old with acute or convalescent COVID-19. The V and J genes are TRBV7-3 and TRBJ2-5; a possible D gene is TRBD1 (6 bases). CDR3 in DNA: TGTGCCAGCAGCCCCCTTGGGACAATCCAAGAGACCCAGTACTTC. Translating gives CASSPLGTIQETQYF.